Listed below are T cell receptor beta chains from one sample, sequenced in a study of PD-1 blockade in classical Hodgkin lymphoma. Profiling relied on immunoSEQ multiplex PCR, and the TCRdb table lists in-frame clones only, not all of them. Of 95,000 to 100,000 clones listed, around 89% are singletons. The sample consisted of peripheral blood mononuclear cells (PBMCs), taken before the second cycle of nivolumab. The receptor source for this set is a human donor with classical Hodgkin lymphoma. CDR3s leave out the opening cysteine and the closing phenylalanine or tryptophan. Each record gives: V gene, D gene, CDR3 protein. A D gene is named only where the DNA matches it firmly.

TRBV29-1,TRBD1,SVEALSLGTGDNCEQY
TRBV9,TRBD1,ASSVEGAHSTDTQY
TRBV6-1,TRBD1,ASSEQPLGRQGNQEAF
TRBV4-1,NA,ASSPGHIRGEPQH
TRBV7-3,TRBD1,ASSLGDRRTGGNRSQY
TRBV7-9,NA,ASSLGPVTQY
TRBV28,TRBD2,ASSSPGGPNYEQY
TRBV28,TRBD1,ASSLWSGGQPQH
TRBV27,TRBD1,ASSRGQTYEQY
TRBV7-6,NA,ASSLGLGTFEETQY
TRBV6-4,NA,ASSTGFGANVLT
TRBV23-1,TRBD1,ASSQSEGQGGSNQPQH
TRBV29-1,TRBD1,SVADRVYRETQY
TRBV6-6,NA,ASSSGTALAKNIQY
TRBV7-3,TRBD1,TSSQAGQGARTGELF